The present entry profiles one T cell receptor (beta chain) with its context. TCRdb's copy holds only in-frame clones and misses some; the assay was immunoSEQ multiplex PCR. The sample lists nearly 400,000 clones, roughly 91% occurring once. The data are from a study of blood T cell repertoires in COVID-19. The sample comprised PBMCs or T cells enriched from blood (not recorded which). This clonotype was sampled from a woman in her thirties who had recovered from COVID-19.

The CDR3 spells CASSDLTGLGGYTF. In nucleotides, the CDR3 is TGTGCCAGCAGCGATTTAACAGGGCTAGGAGGCTACACCTTC. This rearrangement joins TRBV7-9 to TRBJ1-2, with a tentative D call TRBD1 (6 bases). The germline V gene has CDR1 SEHNR and CDR2 FQNEAQ (reference sequence). The CDR3 loop spans 14 amino acids. The ends were cut back, 5 bases at V and 8 bases at J, with 18 bases in the middle.